The 16 T cell receptor beta chains given below trace back to one sample, sequenced in a study of shared clonotypes between healthy human individuals. The method was immunoSEQ multiplex PCR; TCRdb's version includes in-frame clones alone and lacks a portion of them. The data contain around 330,000 clones, around 67% of them seen just once; the ten biggest clones take up 10%. Material: memory CD4+ T cells sorted from blood. Subset reported: CD45RA-negative fraction. These receptors came from a man aged 25 to 40 in good health.

This chain links TRBV9 with TRBJ2-1; 9 bases agree with TRBD1. In germline, CDR1 is SGDLS, CDR2 YYNGEE. CDR3 length: 15 residues. Trimming removed 4 bases from V and 5 bases from J; junction bases left unmatched: 7. CDR3 in amino acids: CASSHRDRADNEQFF. The CDR3 nucleotides are TGTGCCAGCAGCCACCGGGACAGGGCCGACAATGAGCAGTTCTTC.

The J gene is TRBJ1-2, the V gene TRBV28; D is perhaps TRBD1 (6 bases). The CDR3 length is 14 residues. V was trimmed by 6 bases and J by 0 bases, leaving 11 bases between them. Germline CDR1 reads MDHEN; CDR2 reads SYDVKM. The CDR3 protein is CASSETGPNYGYTF. The CDR3 DNA follows: TGTGCCAGCAGCGAGACAGGACCTAACTATGGCTACACCTTC.

This clone turned up a few times. This chain connects TRBV29-1 to TRBJ2-5, with D perhaps TRBD2 (5 bases). Germline CDR1 is SQVTM and CDR2 is ANQGSEA. V lost 7 bases and J 5 bases, leaving 17 bases between the germline ends. The CDR3 is 13 amino acids. The CDR3: CSARRGMVETQYF. The CDR3 DNA reads TGCAGCGCCAGACGGGGTATGGTGGAGACCCAGTACTTC.

J is TRBJ1-4 and V is TRBV28; TRBD1 matches at 7 bases. The CDR3 is 15 amino acids. V lost 6 bases, J lost 7 bases, and 11 bases stayed unmatched. Per the germline V gene, CDR1 is MDHEN and CDR2 is SYDVKM. The CDR3 DNA is TGTGCCAGCAGGATAGGGGGCGCGCGGGGTGAAAAACTGTTTTTT. Encoded protein: CASRIGGARGEKLFF.

V usage is TRBV29-1 and J usage is TRBJ1-1, with D possibly matching TRBD1 (6 bases). This CDR3 region has 13 residues. V gave up 4 bases and J gave up 4 bases, with 13 bases separating them. Germline loops: CDR1 SQVTM, CDR2 ANQGSEA. The CDR3 nucleotides read TGCAGCGTTGCCGTGAGGGGGGGCACTGAAGCTTTCTTT. Encoded protein: CSVAVRGGTEAFF. The full variable domain, rest sourced from reference TRBV29-1 and TRBJ1-1, is SAVISQKPSRDICQRGTSLTIQCQVDSQVTMMFWYRQQPGQSLTLIATANQGSEATYESGFVIDKFPISRPNLTFSTLTVSNMSPEDSSIYLCSVAVRGGTEAFFGQGTRLTVV.

The chain employs TRBV7-3 and TRBJ2-7; 8 nucleotides align to TRBD2. The CDR3 spans 15 residues. The trim removed 4 bases at V and 5 bases at J, leaving 10 bases unmatched. Germline CDR1 and CDR2: SGHTA and FQGTGA. The CDR3 region has the DNA TGTGCCAGCAGCTCCCAGCGGGGGAGGGAGAACGAGCAGTACTTC. This gives the protein CASSSQRGRENEQYF.

The chain joins TRBV19 to TRBJ2-1; 7 bases are a match to TRBD1. The CDR3 length is 15 residues. From germline, CDR1 is LNHDA and CDR2 SQIVND (reference sequence). J was trimmed by 4 bases and V by 2 bases; bases with no gene match: 5. The CDR3 is CASSISGTEYNEQFF. CDR3 DNA sequence: TGTGCCAGTAGTATATCGGGGACAGAATACAATGAGCAGTTCTTC.

This clone was seen just once. This sequence joins TRBV7-6 and TRBJ2-5; TRBD2 matches at 12 bases. The CDR3 length is 15 residues. J gave up 5 bases and V 2 bases, and 3 bases lay outside the gene matches. Germline lookup yields CDR1 SGHVS and CDR2 FNYEAQ. The CDR3 DNA is TGTGCCAGCAGCTTACTAGCGGGAGGGCCGGAGACCCAGTACTTC. Translating it yields CASSLLAGGPETQYF.

V gene TRBV29-1 combines with J gene TRBJ2-2; 10 nucleotides align to TRBD1. The CDR3 loop spans 15 amino acids. CDR1 is SQVTM and CDR2 is ANQGSEA in the germline V gene. V shed 5 bases and J 1 base; nucleotides not matched to a gene: 4. The CDR3 DNA reads TGCAGCGTTAGGACAGGGGGTTTGAACACCGGGGAGCTGTTTTTT. It is translated as CSVRTGGLNTGELFF.

This clone was detected many times. V and J are TRBV6-4 and TRBJ1-5; 7 bases map to TRBD1. The CDR3 consists of 14 residues. Germline loops: CDR1 MRHNA, CDR2 SNTAGT. Unmatched junction bases numbered 5, after V lost 7 bases and J lost 2 bases. The DNA of the CDR3 is TGTGCCAGCACCACAGGGGTGGGCAATCAGCCCCAGCATTTT. This gives the protein CASTTGVGNQPQHF.

This clone was seen once. The CDR3 sequence is CASSSAGISYEQYF. The CDR3 nucleotides read TGTGCCAGCAGCTCAGCGGGAATCTCCTACGAGCAGTACTTC. This chain connects TRBV5-6 to TRBJ2-7, with 7 positions matching TRBD2. Trimming took 3 bases from V and 0 from J; bases not matched to a gene: 3. The germline gives CDR1 SGHDT, CDR2 YYEEEE. CDR3 length: 14 amino acids.

In its sample, this clone was seen many times. The gene calls are TRBV5-1 and TRBJ2-3, with TRBD1 matching 8 bases. Germline V gives CDR1 SGHRS, CDR2 YFSETQ. V dropped 6 bases and J dropped 6; count of bases not matched to a gene: 15. The CDR3 length is 16 residues. The chain's CDR3 is CASNPGGQGWGDTQYF. The CDR3 DNA follows: TGCGCCAGCAACCCCGGAGGACAGGGCTGGGGGGATACGCAGTATTTT.

The chain carries TRBV19 and TRBJ2-1; 10 bases match TRBD2. J was trimmed by 4 bases and V by 6 bases; bases with no gene match: 9. CDR1 LNHDA and CDR2 SQIVND come from the germline V gene (reference sequence). The length of the CDR3 is 16 residues. The CDR3 loop reads CASRGSGRQEYNEQFF. The CDR3 coding sequence is TGTGCCAGTAGGGGTAGCGGGAGGCAAGAGTACAATGAGCAGTTCTTC.

This chain connects TRBV10-3 to TRBJ1-1, with unresolved D. This CDR3 has 12 residues. The germline V gene encodes CDR1 ENHRY and CDR2 SYGVKD. Trimming pared 6 bases from V and 4 bases from J, leaving 9 bases between. CDR3 nucleotide sequence: TGTGCCATCAGGGAGGTAGGCACTGAAGCTTTCTTT. Encoded protein: CAIREVGTEAFF.

The chain employs TRBV10-1 and TRBJ2-3, with 8 positions matching TRBD1. The J segment lost 5 bases and the V segment lost 6 bases, leaving 7 bases of the junction unmatched. CDR1 and CDR2 (germline): WNHNN, SYGVQD (reference sequence). This CDR3 contains 14 residues. CDR3 in amino acids: CASREDRGEDTQYF. The DNA of the CDR3 is TGCGCCAGCAGAGAAGACAGGGGAGAAGATACGCAGTATTTT.

The V gene is TRBV11-3, the J gene TRBJ1-1; no definite D call. This CDR3 has 12 amino acids. The ends were cut back, 4 bases at V and 5 bases at J, with 8 bases in the middle. Germline V CDR1 and CDR2: SGHNT, YENEEA. The CDR3 DNA reads as TGTGCCAGCAGCTCGAAACGGACTGAAGCTTTCTTT. It codes for CASSSKRTEAFF. The full variable domain, with the rest looked up from reference TRBV11-3 and TRBJ1-1, is EAGVVQSPRYKIIEKKQPVAFWCNPISGHNTLYWYLQNLGQGPELLIRYENEEAVDDSQLPKDRFSAERLKGVDSTLKIQPAELGDSAVYLCASSSKRTEAFFGQGTRLTVV.